This paragraph reports one T cell receptor beta chain. The antigen is not known. Data came from immunoSEQ multiplex PCR; TCRdb stores just in-frame clones and leaves some out. The table shows 250,000 to 300,000 clones, with 65% to 90% occurring only once. The data were taken from a study of cytomegalovirus exposure and HLA in healthy donors. Study-level findings and limits: First-cohort TCR clusters were later found to tend to co-occur in the roughly 130 validation repertoires. A few CMV-associated chains were confirmed in vitro to be specific for CMV antigens. The authors listed approximately 160 TCR beta chains as cytomegalovirus-associated. Reported results showed that the classifier diagnosed cytomegalovirus status with high specificity and sensitivity.

The trim removed 3 bases at V and 9 bases at J, leaving 10 bases unmatched. Germline lookup yields CDR1 KGHSH and CDR2 LQKENI. The CDR3 contains 15 residues. This chain joins TRBV18 and TRBJ2-1, with 8 bases matching TRBD2. The receptor was derived from a woman between 18 and 29 years old in good health and CMV-seronegative. The material sequenced was PBMCs. CDR3 in amino acids: CASSPGREVYLEQFF. The CDR3 region has the DNA TGTGCCAGCTCACCGGGGCGGGAGGTGTACCTTGAGCAGTTCTTC.